This is a list of T cell receptor beta chains from one sample in a study of blood T cell repertoires in COVID-19. Measured with immunoSEQ multiplex PCR; TCRdb has only the in-frame clones, and not every one. The top ten clones hold 10% of a sample with 390,000 or so clones, 87% of them seen once. The source material was PBMCs or T cells enriched from blood (not recorded which). All receptors derive from a woman in her forties or fifties who had recovered from COVID-19. Both conserved end residues are part of each CDR3. D genes are given only for firm matches. Clone size is not always given. Where it is, it says once, few, many or a class for expanded clones.

TRBD1,TRBJ2-7,TRBV12-5,17,NA,TGTGCTAGTGGTTCCGGGACAGGGGGCGTTTTTGGCTACGAGCAGTACTTC,CASGSGTGGVFGYEQYF
TRBD1,TRBJ1-2,TRBV2,13,NA,TGTGCCAGCAGTGAGACAGGGGGCTATGGCTACACCTTC,CASSETGGYGYTF
TRBD2,TRBJ2-5,TRBV5-5,16,NA,TGTGCCAGCAGCCCAGATGTGAGAGCGGGGGGGGAGACCCAGTACTTC,CASSPDVRAGGETQYF
NA,TRBJ1-3,TRBV30,13,NA,TGTGCCTGGAGTGTCCTTACTGGAAACACCATATATTTT,CAWSVLTGNTIYF
NA,TRBJ1-1,TRBV6-7,16,NA,TGTGCCAGATATAAAGGGCGAGGGGGGGCCCAGACTGAAGCTTTCTTT,CARYKGRGGAQTEAFF
NA,TRBJ1-5,TRBV7-2,18,NA,TGTGCCAGCAGCCGGGAAGGTTCTGCGCAACGAGGGTATCAGCCCCAGCATTTT,CASSREGSAQRGYQPQHF
NA,TRBJ1-1,TRBV7-9,15,NA,TGTGCCAGCAGCTCCTACAGATACATGAACACTGAAGCTTTCTTT,CASSSYRYMNTEAFF
TRBD1,TRBJ1-6,TRBV28,15,NA,TGTGCCAGCAGACACCGGGACAGGGCTAATTCACCCCTCCACTTT,CASRHRDRANSPLHF
TRBD2,TRBJ2-5,TRBV6-1,15,once,TGTGCCAGCAGTGAATTTATGGGGGGGGTTGAGACCCAGTACTTC,CASSEFMGGVETQYF
NA,TRBJ1-1,TRBV6-2/TRBV6-3,13,NA,TGTGCCAGCAGTTACTCTTCGGGAACCTTGCCTTTCTTT,CASSYSSGTLPFF
NA,TRBJ1-1,TRBV5-8,14,NA,TGTGCCAGCAGCTTTAGGGAGAGGAACACTGAAGCTTTCTTT,CASSFRERNTEAFF
TRBD2,TRBJ2-1,TRBV4-3,15,once,TGCGCCAGCAGCCCACTAGGGAGGGGTGGCGATGAGCAGTTCTTC,CASSPLGRGGDEQFF
TRBD1,TRBJ1-5,TRBV4-2,17,NA,TGTGCCAGCAGCCAAAAGTTAACAGGGGGATTAGGTCAGCCCCAGCATTTT,CASSQKLTGGLGQPQHF
NA,TRBJ2-7,TRBV24-1,15,NA,TGTGCCACCAGTGATCCGAGGACAGAGACCTACGAGCAGTACTTC,CATSDPRTETYEQYF
NA,TRBJ1-2,TRBV9,16,NA,TGTGCCAGCAGCCCGGGGCGGGGGATGTCTAACTATGGCTACACCTTC,CASSPGRGMSNYGYTF
NA,TRBJ1-5,TRBV19,15,NA,TGTGCCAGTGCTGCAGTGCCAAATAGCAATCAGCCCCAGCATTTT,CASAAVPNSNQPQHF
TRBD1,TRBJ2-3,TRBV27,15,NA,TGTGCCAGCAGTCCGATCGGACAGGGTGCAGATACGCAGTATTTT,CASSPIGQGADTQYF
NA,TRBJ1-1,TRBV2,13,NA,TGTGCCAGCAGTCCCAACAGGACCCCTGAAGCTTTCTTT,CASSPNRTPEAFF
NA,TRBJ1-1,TRBV25-1,15,NA,TGTGCCAGCAGTCTAAATCCGGGCCGGGGCACTGAAGCTTTCTTT,CASSLNPGRGTEAFF
NA,TRBJ1-2,TRBV6-5,13,NA,TGTGCCAGCAGTTACTTTGCAGGGTCTGGCTACACCTTC,CASSYFAGSGYTF
TRBD1,TRBJ1-3,TRBV6-5,15,NA,TGTGCCAGTAAACCTACGGGACAGGGTAGAAACACCATATATTTT,CASKPTGQGRNTIYF
TRBD1,TRBJ1-2,TRBV19,16,NA,TGTGCCAGTAGTAAGGGACAGGGATATATTAACTATGGCTACACCTTC,CASSKGQGYINYGYTF
TRBD1,TRBJ1-1,TRBV5-1,16,NA,TGCGCCAGCAGCTTGTGGCGAGACAGGGCGAACACTGAAGCTTTCTTT,CASSLWRDRANTEAFF
NA,TRBJ2-5,TRBV12-3/TRBV12-4,13,NA,TGTGCCAGCAGTTTATGGGGAGGAGAGACCCAGTACTTC,CASSLWGGETQYF
NA,TRBJ1-1,TRBV7-3,12,NA,TGTGCCAGCAGCACCCAATCAGGGGCGGCTTTCTTT,CASSTQSGAAFF
TRBD1,TRBJ1-1,TRBV4-1,15,NA,TGCGCCAGCAGCCAAGATCTTGGGACAGGGGGTGAAGCTTTCTTT,CASSQDLGTGGEAFF
NA,TRBJ2-3,TRBV11-2,13,once,TGTGCCAGCAGCTCCACTAGCACAGATACGCAGTATTTT,CASSSTSTDTQYF